This T cell receptor (beta chain) emerged from a study of blood T cell repertoires in COVID-19. Study details: Samples taken during acute and convalescent COVID-19 were collected in the United States, Italy and Spain. T cells, B-cell-depleted T cells, or PBMCs provided the cDNA or gDNA that served as material.

How the authors handled the data: Reference gene primer amplification gave nucleated cell count estimates. TCRdb's table, derived via immunoSEQ multiplex PCR, lists solely in-frame clones and lacks some. V and J calls and clone size come straight from that table; D and trimming were deduced from the DNA. This table holds 70,000 to 85,000 clones, around 90% found once. V lost 5 bases, J lost 6 bases, and 11 bases stayed unmatched. Germline V gene lookup returns CDR1 MNHNY and CDR2 SVGAGI (reference sequence). The CDR3 loop spans 17 amino acids. The chain joins TRBV6-6 to TRBJ2-4; TRBD2 matches at 12 bases. This TCR derives from a woman aged 45-60 years with active or convalescent COVID-19. The sample comprised peripheral blood. DNA of the CDR3: TGTGCCAGCAGTCCCTACGGACTAGCGGGGACCTTAAACATTCAGTACTTC. Amino acids: CASSPYGLAGTLNIQYF.